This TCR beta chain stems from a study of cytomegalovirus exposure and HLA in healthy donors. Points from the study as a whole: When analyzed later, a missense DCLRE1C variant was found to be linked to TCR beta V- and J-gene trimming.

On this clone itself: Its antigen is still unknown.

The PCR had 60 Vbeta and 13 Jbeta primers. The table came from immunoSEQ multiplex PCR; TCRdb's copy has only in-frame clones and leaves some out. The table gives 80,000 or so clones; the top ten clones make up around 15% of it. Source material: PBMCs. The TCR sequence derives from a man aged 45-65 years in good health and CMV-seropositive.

The CDR3 reads CASSLEGETQYF. The CDR3 DNA is TGCGCCAGCAGCTTGGAGGGGGAGACCCAGTACTTC. This sequence joins TRBV5-1 and TRBJ2-5, with D possibly TRBD1 on 5 matching bases. CDR1 is SGHRS and CDR2 is YFSETQ in the germline V gene. There are 12 residues in the CDR3. Between the trimmed V and J ends, which lost 0 bases and 5 bases, there was a span of 5 bases.